This T cell receptor beta chain comes out of a study of T cell responses to AZD1222 COVID-19 vaccine. The study's findings and limits: Unmutated regions of variants are reportedly targeted by nearly half of spike-specific TCRs.

This clone was detected once. Its antigen is unidentified. The repertoire was sequenced with immunoSEQ multiplex PCR; TCRdb's copy has only in-frame clones and lacks some. The sample shows 95,000 to 150,000 clones, roughly 88% of them seen only once. In germline, CDR1 is GTSNPN, CDR2 SVGIG (reference sequence). The CDR3 length is 16 residues. Trimming took 3 bases from V and 12 from J, leaving 27 bases between them. The sample consisted of peripheral blood, taken on day 0 of AZD1222 vaccination. The chain recombines TRBV30 with TRBJ2-1, with D possibly called TRBD1 or TRBD2 (5 bases each). The source of this sequence is an adult in good health. This CDR3 is CAWRDTLGKGVFRQFF. CDR3 in DNA: TGTGCCTGGAGGGACACTTTAGGGAAGGGAGTGTTTCGGCAGTTCTTC.